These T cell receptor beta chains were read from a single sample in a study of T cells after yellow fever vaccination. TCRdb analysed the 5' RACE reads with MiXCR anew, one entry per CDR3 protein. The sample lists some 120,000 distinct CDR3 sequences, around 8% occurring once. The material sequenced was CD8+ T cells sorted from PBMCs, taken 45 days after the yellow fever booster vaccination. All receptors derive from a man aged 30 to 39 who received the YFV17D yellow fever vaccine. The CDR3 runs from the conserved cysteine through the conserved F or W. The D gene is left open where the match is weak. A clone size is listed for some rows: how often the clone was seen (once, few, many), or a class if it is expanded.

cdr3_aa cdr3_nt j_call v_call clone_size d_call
CAISDDPTAEQFF TGTGCCATCAGTGATGACCCTACAGCTGAGCAGTTCTTC TRBJ2-1 TRBV10-3 many NA
CASSYTGDAGELFF TGTGCCAGCAGCTACACCGGGGACGCCGGGGAGCTGTTTTTT TRBJ2-2 TRBV7-6 many NA
CASSPTGGPYEQYF TGCGCCAGCAGCCCAACAGGGGGACCCTACGAGCAGTACTTC TRBJ2-7 TRBV5-1 many TRBD1
CASSEGLAGLYSYEQYF TGCGCCAGCAGCGAAGGACTAGCGGGTTTGTACTCCTACGAGCAGTACTTC TRBJ2-7 TRBV5-1 few TRBD2
CASSLPSAGVSYEQYF TGTGCCAGCAGCTTACCTTCCGCGGGAGTCTCCTACGAGCAGTACTTC TRBJ2-7 TRBV7-9 few TRBD2
CASNLGVGELFF TGTGCCAGCAATCTGGGGGTCGGGGAGCTGTTTTTT TRBJ2-2 TRBV7-9 many NA
CASSLSGDQPQHF TGTGCCAGCAGTTTATCTGGGGATCAGCCCCAGCATTTT TRBJ1-5 TRBV27 few NA
CASSLEASIDEQYF TGTGCCAGCAGCTTAGAAGCTAGCATCGACGAGCAGTACTTC TRBJ2-7 TRBV11-2 many NA
CSARAGQAGGFSYEQYF TGCAGTGCTAGAGCAGGTCAAGCGGGAGGTTTCTCCTACGAGCAGTACTTC TRBJ2-7 TRBV20-1 many TRBD2
CASSWGSKETQYF TGTGCCAGCAGTTGGGGCAGCAAAGAGACCCAGTACTTC TRBJ2-5 TRBV12-3/TRBV12-4 few NA
CACIQVDYEQYF TGTGCCTGCATTCAAGTGGACTACGAGCAGTACTTC TRBJ2-7 TRBV30 few NA
CSALAGGGTDTQYF TGCAGTGCCCTGGCAGGGGGTGGCACAGATACGCAGTATTTT TRBJ2-3 TRBV20-1 many TRBD1
CATSEMTKTDETQYF TGTGCCACCAGTGAAATGACTAAGACGGATGAGACCCAGTACTTC TRBJ2-5 TRBV24-1 many NA
CASSFSSGISTDTQYF TGTGCCAGCAGCTTTTCGTCTGGGATTAGCACAGATACGCAGTATTTT TRBJ2-3 TRBV7-2 NA NA
CATSGGREETQYF TGTGCCACCAGCGGCGGGAGGGAGGAGACCCAGTACTTC TRBJ2-5 TRBV15 few TRBD2
CSVEDGAGYTF TGCAGCGTTGAAGATGGAGCTGGCTACACCTTC TRBJ1-2 TRBV29-1 many NA
CASSAGTDTQYF TGTGCCAGCAGCGCGGGAACAGATACGCAGTATTTT TRBJ2-3 TRBV7-8 many NA
CASSIEFADTQYF TGTGCCAGTAGTATTGAGTTCGCAGATACGCAGTATTTT TRBJ2-3 TRBV19 many NA
CASSFRAGFNYEQYF TGTGCCAGCAGTTTTCGGGCAGGCTTTAACTACGAGCAGTACTTC TRBJ2-7 TRBV27 many NA
CASSPPSGIPYEQYF TGTGCCAGCAGCCCCCCTAGCGGAATACCCTACGAGCAGTACTTC TRBJ2-7 TRBV6-1 NA TRBD2
CASSRIAGVRNEQFF TGTGCCAGCAGCCGCATAGCGGGAGTTCGCAATGAGCAGTTCTTC TRBJ2-1 TRBV28 NA TRBD2
CATSGSGVGDTETQYF TGTGCCACCAGTGGATCAGGCGTAGGTGATACCGAGACCCAGTACTTC TRBJ2-5 TRBV24-1 few NA
CSARELQGFTTNEKLFF TGCAGTGCTAGAGAATTGCAGGGCTTTACAACTAATGAAAAACTGTTTTTT TRBJ1-4 TRBV20-1 few NA
CASSVSSGNTGELFF TGTGCCAGCAGCGTCTCTAGCGGGAACACCGGGGAGCTGTTTTTT TRBJ2-2 TRBV9 many TRBD2
CASSPGLAGGPYEQYF TGTGCCAGCTCACCAGGGCTAGCGGGAGGACCCTACGAGCAGTACTTC TRBJ2-7 TRBV18 many TRBD2
CSAPKLDTQYF TGCAGTGCCCCCAAGCTTGATACGCAGTATTTT TRBJ2-3 TRBV20-1 many NA
CASTYLTGNSAGELFF TGCGCCAGCACCTACTTGACAGGGAATTCTGCCGGGGAGCTGTTTTTT TRBJ2-2 TRBV4-3 many TRBD1
CASSSAGQETQYF TGTGCCAGCAGTTCAGCAGGCCAAGAGACCCAGTACTTC TRBJ2-5 TRBV28 few NA